A single sample is the source of the 28 T cell receptor beta chains below, sequenced in a study of Tregs in tolerant kidney transplant recipients. Assay: immunoSEQ multiplex PCR; the TCRdb copy retains only in-frame clones and omits some. The table shows roughly 80,000 clones, with less than 98% occurring only once. The starting material was CD4+ T cells from blood, obtained before the transplant. The receptors here all came from a human donor who received a combined kidney and bone marrow transplant.

The chain recombines TRBV30 with TRBJ2-7; unclear D gene. The CDR3 contains 11 residues. CDR1 GTSNPN and CDR2 SVGIG come from the germline V gene (reference sequence). The V gene lost 5 bases and the J gene lost 2 bases, with 7 bases spanning the gap. CDR3 region: CAWGRTYEQYF. The CDR3 DNA reads TGTGCCTGGGGCAGGACCTACGAGCAGTACTTC.

The V call is TRBV10-3, the J call TRBJ2-7, with 10 bases that match TRBD2. Trimming took 6 bases from V and 5 from J; bases not matched to a gene: 10. CDR1 and CDR2 (germline): ENHRY, SYGVKD. The CDR3 covers 15 residues. The CDR3: CAIRERLAGNHEQYF. The CDR3 DNA reads as TGTGCCATCAGGGAAAGACTAGCGGGTAACCACGAGCAGTACTTC.

The V call is TRBV6-1, the J call TRBJ1-5; D perhaps matches TRBD1 (5 bases). Looked up from germline, CDR1 is MNHNS and CDR2 is SASEGT. The V and J ends lost 6 bases and 4 bases respectively, with 13 bases between them. The length of the CDR3 is 14 residues. CDR3 region: CASSPRGGNQPQHF. CDR3 nucleotides: TGTGCCAGCAGCCCCCGGGGGGGGAATCAGCCCCAGCATTTT.

To note about this clone: This sample includes further DNA sequences coding for the same CDR3. V usage is TRBV9 and J usage is TRBJ2-3; TRBD2 aligns across 9 bases. The germline V gene has CDR1 SGDLS and CDR2 YYNGEE. J lost 0 bases, V lost 0 bases, and 2 bases had no gene match. The CDR3 extends over 16 amino acids. The chain's CDR3 is CASSVAAGGSTDTQYF. For the CDR3, the DNA is TGTGCCAGCAGCGTAGCGGCGGGGGGGAGCACAGATACGCAGTATTTT. Using reference TRBV9 and TRBJ2-3 for the parts outside the CDR3, the full variable domain is DSGVTQTPKHLITATGQRVTLRCSPRSGDLSVYWYQQSLDQGLQFLIQYYNGEERAKGNILERFSAQQFPDLHSELNLSSLELGDSALYFCASSVAAGGSTDTQYFGPGTRLTVL.

The chain joins TRBV7-9 to TRBJ2-2, with unresolved D. The CDR3 totals 13 residues. Looked up from germline, CDR1 is SEHNR and CDR2 is FQNEAQ (reference sequence). V lost 3 bases and J lost 5, with 7 bases in between. CDR3 bases: TGTGCCAGCAGCTTCTACGAGACCGGGGAGCTGTTTTTT. Its protein is CASSFYETGELFF.

Written as DNA, the CDR3 is TGTGCCAGCGGCAGACTAGCGGGGGGGACCGGGGAGCTGTTTTTT. It yields the protein CASGRLAGGTGELFF. The J gene is TRBJ2-2, the V gene TRBV7-2; the match to TRBD2 covers 14 bases. CDR1 is SGHTA and CDR2 is FQGNSA in the germline V gene. The CDR3 runs 15 residues. J gave up 5 bases and V 8 bases, and 4 bases lay outside the gene matches.

The chain couples TRBV30 to TRBJ2-3; 7 nucleotides agree with TRBD2. The CDR3 sequence is 15 residues long. Germline V lookup: CDR1 GTSNPN, CDR2 SVGIG (reference sequence). V lost 1 base, J lost 2 bases, and 6 bases stayed unmatched. CDR3: CAWSGSGMITDTQYF. In DNA, the CDR3 is TGTGCCTGGAGTGGAAGCGGGATGATCACAGATACGCAGTATTTT.

This clone appeared a single time. The V call is TRBV7-3, the J call TRBJ2-2; maybe TRBD2 (6 bases). The CDR3 runs 16 residues. Germline values: CDR1 SGHTA, CDR2 FQGTGA. V lost 2 bases to trimming and J lost 4 bases, with 14 bases between them. The CDR3, as DNA: TGTGCCAGCAGCTTAGCACCGGGACTTCGCACCGGGGAGCTGTTTTTT. Translation: CASSLAPGLRTGELFF.

The chain joins TRBV25-1 to TRBJ2-1, with a tentative D call TRBD2 (6 bases). V lost 4 bases and J lost 10, with 23 bases in between. This CDR3 spans 16 amino acids. Germline CDR1 is MGHDK and CDR2 is SYGVNS. The CDR3 sequence: CASSAFGGLPLKEQFF. CDR3 in DNA: TGTGCCAGCAGTGCCTTCGGGGGACTCCCCCTGAAGGAGCAGTTCTTC.

This rearrangement joins TRBV7-2 to TRBJ2-3; D remains ambiguous. Germline lookup yields CDR1 SGHTA and CDR2 FQGNSA. CDR3 size: 12 residues. Trimming took 4 bases from V and 2 from J, leaving 4 bases between them. The CDR3 DNA is TGTGCCAGCAGCTCCTCCACAGATACGCAGTATTTT. It translates to CASSSSTDTQYF.

This chain links TRBV28 with TRBJ1-4; 10 nucleotides match TRBD1. Germline CDR1 is MDHEN and CDR2 is SYDVKM. The CDR3 consists of 14 residues. The CDR3 nucleotides are TGTGCGGCCGACGGAGGGACAGGGGAAGAAAAACTGTTTTTT. This sequence encodes CAADGGTGEEKLFF.

V and J are TRBV19 and TRBJ2-1; D call uncertain. This CDR3 contains 14 residues. Trimming pared 7 bases from V and 8 bases from J, leaving 18 bases between. Per germline, CDR1 LNHDA and CDR2 SQIVND (reference sequence). The CDR3 DNA reads TGTGCCAGTAAGACTCGAATCGGCTTCGATGAGCAGTTCTTC. It is translated as CASKTRIGFDEQFF. Full variable domain (outside the CDR3, taken from reference TRBV19 and TRBJ2-1): DGGITQSPKYLFRKEGQNVTLSCEQNLNHDAMYWYRQDPGQGLRLIYYSQIVNDFQKGDIAEGYSVSREKKESFPLTVTSAQKNPTAFYLCASKTRIGFDEQFFGPGTRLTVL.

The chain has TRBV7-9 and TRBJ2-1; 10 bases agree with TRBD2. The CDR3 has 16 residues. Looked up from germline, CDR1 is SEHNR and CDR2 is FQNEAQ (reference sequence). The junction had 4 bases not matched to a gene; V was cut back by 5 bases and J by 0 bases. The CDR3 loop is CASSLRTSGSYNEQFF. Written as DNA, the CDR3 is TGTGCCAGCAGCCTGCGGACTAGCGGCTCCTACAATGAGCAGTTCTTC.

The V gene is TRBV6-6, the J gene TRBJ1-1, with 10 bases aligning to TRBD1. The germline gives CDR1 MNHNY, CDR2 SVGAGI (reference sequence). V gave up 2 bases and J gave up 5 bases; unmatched junction bases: 2. The CDR3 runs to 14 residues. CDR3 bases: TGTGCCAGCAGTTACCGGGACAGGGGAACTGAAGCTTTCTTT. Its translation: CASSYRDRGTEAFF.

The V and J genes are TRBV2 and TRBJ1-1; D gene uncertain. The CDR3 is 11 residues long. Germline V gene lookup returns CDR1 SNHLY and CDR2 FYNNEI. The V end lost 5 bases, the J end lost 3 bases, and 4 bases lay between the germline ends. CDR3 bases: TGTGCCAGCAGTCATCACACTGAAGCTTTCTTT. This sequence encodes CASSHHTEAFF.

The J gene is TRBJ1-2, the V gene TRBV27; 9 nucleotides align to TRBD1. This CDR3 is built from 15 residues. In germline, CDR1 is MNHEY, CDR2 SMNVEV (reference sequence). V was pared by 0 bases and J by 3 bases, with 2 bases of the junction left unmatched. The CDR3: CASSLSWDRDYGYTF. The CDR3 nucleotides are TGTGCCAGCAGTTTATCTTGGGACAGGGACTATGGCTACACCTTC.

This chain links TRBV7-2 with TRBJ1-2; maybe TRBD1 (6 bases). CDR1 is SGHTA, CDR2 FQGNSA, per germline. V was pared by 5 bases and J by 4 bases, with 20 bases between. The CDR3 has 16 amino acids. The CDR3 protein is CASSPQQGRQLYGYTF. The CDR3 bases are TGTGCCAGCAGCCCCCAACAGGGCCGACAACTCTATGGCTACACCTTC.

The rearrangement joins TRBV4-3 to TRBJ1-1; maybe TRBD1 (5 bases). V was trimmed by 4 bases and J by 5 bases, leaving 11 bases between them. The germline gives CDR1 LGHNA, CDR2 YSLEER. This CDR3 region has 13 residues. The CDR3 here is CASSPRRGTEAFF. The CDR3 DNA reads as TGCGCCAGCAGCCCCAGGAGGGGAACTGAAGCTTTCTTT.

CDR3 sequence reads: CAWSFQGNNQPQHF. As DNA, the CDR3 is TGTGCCTGGAGTTTTCAGGGAAACAATCAGCCCCAGCATTTT. This chain connects TRBV30 to TRBJ1-5, with D tentatively TRBD1 (5 bases). The V end lost 2 bases, the J end lost 3 bases, and 11 bases lay between the germline ends. Germline CDR1 GTSNPN, CDR2 SVGIG (reference sequence). The CDR3 totals 14 residues.

The chain joins TRBV9 to TRBJ2-5, with a tentative D call TRBD2 (5 bases). Germline CDR1 and CDR2: SGDLS and YYNGEE. Trimming left V 3 bases short and J 5 bases short, with 14 bases between. The CDR3 runs to 14 residues. The CDR3 coding sequence is TGTGCCAGCAGCGGACCCGGCTCGGGGGAGACCCAGTACTTC. This gives the protein CASSGPGSGETQYF.

The chain employs TRBV18 and TRBJ2-1; tentatively, D is TRBD1 (6 bases). CDR3 size: 15 residues. Germline loops: CDR1 KGHSH, CDR2 LQKENI. Trimming pared 4 bases from V and 1 base from J, leaving 11 bases between. The CDR3 DNA follows: TGTGCCAGCTCACGGGACACGGGGTCCTACAATGAGCAGTTCTTC. Its translation: CASSRDTGSYNEQFF.

The rearrangement joins TRBV7-2 to TRBJ2-1; 11 bases are a match to TRBD2. Germline V gives CDR1 SGHTA, CDR2 FQGNSA. The CDR3 contains 16 residues. The junction had 4 bases not matched to a gene; V was cut back by 6 bases and J by 0 bases. The CDR3 spells CASRLTSGSSYNEQFF. The CDR3 nucleotides are TGTGCCAGCAGACTAACTAGCGGGAGCTCCTACAATGAGCAGTTCTTC.

The rearrangement uses TRBV6-5 and TRBJ2-1; D gene unclear. Trimming took off 0 bases at V and 9 bases at J, with 9 bases between the two ends. Germline assignment: CDR1 MNHEY and CDR2 SVGAGI. This CDR3 spans 13 amino acids. This CDR3 reads CASSYSMSGEQFF. The CDR3 DNA is TGTGCCAGCAGTTACTCGATGTCAGGTGAGCAGTTCTTC.

The chain is built from TRBV5-4 and TRBJ1-6; TRBD1 might be the D (6 bases). The V end was cut by 0 bases, the J end by 12 bases, with 16 bases between. Germline CDR1 SGHNT, CDR2 YYREEE (reference sequence). This CDR3 comprises 15 residues. The CDR3 nucleotides read TGTGCCAGCAGCTTGGAGCAACAGGGAATGGGACCCCTCCACTTT. Residues: CASSLEQQGMGPLHF.

The gene calls are TRBV7-6 and TRBJ2-1, with TRBD2 matching 12 bases. The trim removed 5 bases at V and 5 bases at J, leaving 4 bases unmatched. The CDR3 spans 15 residues. CDR1 is SGHVS, CDR2 FNYEAQ, per germline. The CDR3 DNA reads as TGTGCCAGCAGCCCCCGACTAGCGGGGGACAATGAGCAGTTCTTC. Translating gives CASSPRLAGDNEQFF. Supplemented by reference TRBV7-6 and TRBJ2-1, the full variable domain reads GAGVSQSPRYKVTKRGQDVALRCDPISGHVSLYWYRQALGQGPEFLTYFNYEAQQDKSGLPNDRFSAERPEGSISTLTIQRTEQRDSAMYRCASSPRLAGDNEQFFGPGTRLTVL.

J is TRBJ2-4 and V is TRBV14, with D uncertain. The CDR3 is 13 residues long. Trimming stripped 3 bases from V and 12 bases from J, with 15 bases between. Per the germline V gene, CDR1 is SGHDN and CDR2 is FVKESK. The CDR3, as DNA: TGTGCCAGCAGCCACTCTATGAGACATAATCAGTACTTC. It yields the protein CASSHSMRHNQYF. Together with reference TRBV14 and TRBJ2-4, the CDR3 gives the full variable domain: EAGVTQFPSHSVIEKGQTVTLRCDPISGHDNLYWYRRVMGKEIKFLLHFVKESKQDESGMPNNRFLAERTGGTYSTLKVQPAELEDSGVYFCASSHSMRHNQYFGAGTRLSVL.

The chain recombines TRBV4-2 with TRBJ2-3; TRBD2 is a possible D gene (6 bases). The V and J ends lost 3 bases and 2 bases respectively, with 18 bases between them. The CDR3 covers 17 residues. Germline CDR1 reads LGHNA; CDR2 reads YNFKEQ. The CDR3 region is CASSQAPSAQTTDTQYF. For the CDR3, the DNA is TGTGCCAGCAGCCAGGCACCTAGCGCCCAAACCACAGATACGCAGTATTTT.

This clone was recorded only once. V and J are TRBV5-4 and TRBJ2-2; the D gene is possibly TRBD2 (5 bases). The ends were cut back, 4 bases at V and 7 bases at J, with 14 bases in the middle. This CDR3 has 14 amino acids. Germline V gene data show CDR1 as SGHNT and CDR2 as YYREEE (reference sequence). In nucleotides, the CDR3 is TGTGCCAGCAGCGTGGACCTTCGGGGCGGGGAGCTGTTTTTT. Translated: CASSVDLRGGELFF.